The next 18 T cell receptor beta chains were all read from a single sample in a study of T cells in Graves' hyperthyroidism and ophthalmopathy. RNA transcripts provided the source from which TCR beta CDR3 regions were amplified. The HTBI primer set served for first-round RT-PCR of the TCR CDR3. TCRdb called the multiplex PCR reads again in MiXCR, with one record for every CDR3 protein. Found here are roughly 360,000 distinct CDR3 sequences, approximately 12% of them singletons; the top ten hold 20% to 25%. Source material: blood. The receptors shown here come from a man under 40 with Graves' hyperthyroidism that later progressed to Graves' ophthalmopathy.

This clonotype was observed at least ten times. This rearrangement joins TRBV27 to TRBJ2-7, with a possible D match to TRBD1 (6 bases). Per the germline V gene, CDR1 is MNHEY and CDR2 is SMNVEV (reference sequence). V dropped 5 bases and J dropped 2 bases, with 13 bases sitting between them. The CDR3 is 14 residues long. The CDR3 DNA reads TGTGCCAGCAGTCCTAACAGGGTTACCTACGAGCAGTACTTC. Protein sequence: CASSPNRVTYEQYF.

The table lists this clonotype with a few counts. The chain is built from TRBV5-6 and TRBJ2-3; D not certain. CDR1 and CDR2 from the germline V gene are SGHDT and YYEEEE. Trimming left V 0 bases short and J 0 bases short, with 8 bases between. This CDR3 spans 15 amino acids. CDR3 amino acids: CASSLVISSTDTQYF. Written as DNA, the CDR3 is TGTGCCAGCAGCTTGGTTATTTCTAGCACAGATACGCAGTATTTT. The whole variable domain, filled in from reference TRBV5-6 and TRBJ2-3, reads DAGVTQSPTHLIKTRGQQVTLRCSPKSGHDTVSWYQQALGQGPQFIFQYYEEEERQRGNFPDRFSGHQFPNYSSELNVNALLLGDSALYLCASSLVISSTDTQYFGPGTRLTVL.

Only a few counts were recorded for this clonotype. The chain has TRBV10-3 and TRBJ2-7; D perhaps matches TRBD1 (6 bases). Germline V gene sequence: CDR1 ENHRY, CDR2 SYGVKD. This CDR3 contains 12 residues. Trimming removed 10 bases at V and 3 bases at J, with 13 bases between. CDR3 sequence (DNA): TGTGCCACCACCCAGGGGAGCTACGAGCAGTACTTC. It specifies CATTQGSYEQYF.

This clonotype was observed a few times. The V call is TRBV10-3, the J call TRBJ1-2; no clear D. This CDR3 has 12 amino acids. V was pared by 8 bases and J by 6 bases, with 13 bases between. Germline V CDR1 and CDR2: ENHRY, SYGVKD. The CDR3 sequence: CAIPGSPNGYTF. The CDR3, as DNA: TGTGCCATCCCAGGTTCCCCTAATGGCTACACCTTC.

The CDR3 nucleotides are TGCGCCAGCAGCCAAGTTATCCAGAACTCCAATCAGCCCCAGCATTTT. As protein: CASSQVIQNSNQPQHF. The rearrangement links TRBV4-1 to TRBJ1-5, with no clear D. Germline loops: CDR1 MGHRA, CDR2 YSYEKL. The CDR3 has 16 residues. Trimming took 1 base from V and 3 from J, leaving 13 bases between them.

J is TRBJ2-7 and V is TRBV18, with 9 bases fitting TRBD1. Germline values: CDR1 KGHSH, CDR2 LQKENI. This CDR3 contains 15 residues. V was pared by 3 bases and J by 6 bases, with 9 bases of the junction left unmatched. The CDR3 spells CASSPSGTGSSEQYF. The CDR3, as DNA: TGTGCCAGCTCACCGTCCGGGACAGGGAGTTCCGAGCAGTACTTC.

This clonotype was observed many times. The chain employs TRBV6-2 or TRBV6-3 and TRBJ1-1; D not certain. The germline CDR1 and CDR2 sequences are MNHEY and SVGEGT. Deletions cut 6 bases from V and 2 bases from J, with 13 bases between. CDR3 length equals 14 residues. The CDR3 loop is CASRFSGRNTEAFF. The CDR3 coding sequence is TGTGCCAGCAGGTTCTCTGGAAGAAACACTGAAGCTTTCTTT.

This chain connects TRBV3-1 to TRBJ2-4; 8 bases match TRBD1. This CDR3 spans 14 amino acids. The V gene's germline CDR1 is LGHDT and CDR2 YNNKEL (reference sequence). V was pared by 2 bases and J by 8 bases, with 5 bases of the junction left unmatched. The CDR3 here is CASSQREQGDIQYF. Here the CDR3 DNA reads TGTGCCAGCAGCCAAAGGGAACAGGGGGACATTCAGTACTTC.

This clonotype was recorded many times. This sequence joins TRBV7-9 and TRBJ2-1; 10 nucleotides match TRBD1. The CDR3 covers 15 residues. J gave up 9 bases and V 6 bases, and 11 bases lay outside the gene matches. CDR1 and CDR2 (germline): SEHNR, FQNEAQ (reference sequence). For the CDR3, the DNA is TGTGCCAGCAGTTTCGAGGGACAGGGGAGGAGTGAGCAGTTCTTC. Translating gives CASSFEGQGRSEQFF. The full variable domain, completed using reference TRBV7-9 and TRBJ2-1, is DTGVSQNPRHKITKRGQNVTFRCDPISEHNRLYWYRQTLGQGPEFLTYFQNEAQLEKSRLLSDRFSAERPKGSFSTLEIQRTEQGDSAMYLCASSFEGQGRSEQFFGPGTRLTVL.

This clonotype was seen at least ten times. The rearrangement uses TRBV11-2 and TRBJ2-7; 12 bases map to TRBD1. CDR1 is SGHAT and CDR2 is FQNNGV in the germline V gene. CDR3 length: 14 residues. Trimming cost V 6 bases and J 5 bases; bases outside gene matches: 5. The CDR3 is CASRTGTGGNEQYF. The CDR3 coding sequence is TGTGCCAGCAGAACCGGGACAGGGGGCAACGAGCAGTACTTC.

This clonotype was seen only a few times. The gene calls are TRBV3-1 and TRBJ2-3; TRBD2 aligns across 12 bases. The CDR3 runs to 15 residues. The germline V gene has CDR1 LGHDT and CDR2 YNNKEL (reference sequence). Losses at the gene ends were 3 bases for V and 6 bases for J; bases not matched to a gene: 4. Here the CDR3 reads CASSHTSGGPDTQYF. The CDR3 bases are TGTGCCAGCAGCCATACTAGCGGGGGGCCTGATACGCAGTATTTT.

The sample holds many counts of this clonotype. The chain is built from TRBV20-1 and TRBJ1-1; 7 bases align to TRBD1. This CDR3 has 14 amino acids. With V trimmed by 5 bases and J by 0 bases, 6 bases remained unmatched. Germline CDR1 DFQATT, CDR2 SNEGSKA (reference sequence). The CDR3: CSAPGTVMNTEAFF. The CDR3 DNA is TGCAGTGCTCCCGGGACAGTTATGAACACTGAAGCTTTCTTT.

This clonotype was found many times. The V and J genes are TRBV6-2 or TRBV6-3 and TRBJ2-1; TRBD2 aligns across 11 bases. J lost 5 bases, V lost 5 bases, and 5 bases had no gene match. In germline, CDR1 is MNHEY, CDR2 SVGEGT. This CDR3 is 15 amino acids long. The CDR3 protein is CASSELAGGDNEQFF. The CDR3 DNA reads as TGTGCCAGCAGTGAGCTAGCGGGGGGCGACAATGAGCAGTTCTTC.

This clonotype was observed at least ten times. The chain recombines TRBV29-1 with TRBJ1-2; D might be TRBD1 (6 bases). CDR3 length: 16 amino acids. Germline V gives CDR1 SQVTM, CDR2 ANQGSEA. V dropped 8 bases and J dropped 6 bases, with 28 bases sitting between them. The CDR3 loop is CSTLGSTDRIDDGYTF. CDR3 bases: TGCAGCACGTTGGGGAGTACCGACAGGATCGACGATGGCTACACCTTC.

This clonotype came up many times. V gene TRBV9 combines with J gene TRBJ1-1; 7 bases match TRBD1. Germline V gene sequence: CDR1 SGDLS, CDR2 YYNGEE. J was trimmed by 6 bases and V by 4 bases; bases with no gene match: 6. The CDR3 spans 13 residues. CDR3 protein: CASSTDRESEAFF. The CDR3, as DNA: TGTGCCAGCAGCACAGACAGGGAGTCTGAAGCTTTCTTT.

This sequence joins TRBV29-1 and TRBJ1-3; D not resolved. V lost 6 bases and J lost 0, with 9 bases in between. The germline gives CDR1 SQVTM, CDR2 ANQGSEA. CDR3 length equals 13 residues. The chain's CDR3 is CSVGTGSGNTIYF. CDR3 sequence (DNA): TGCAGCGTCGGTACGGGCTCTGGAAACACCATATATTTT.

This clonotype came up many times. The chain uses TRBV11-1 and TRBJ2-7; 8 nucleotides match TRBD1. The CDR3 consists of 15 residues. Unmatched junction bases numbered 9, after V lost 3 bases and J lost 5 bases. Germline CDR1 and CDR2: SGHAT and FQDESV (reference sequence). The CDR3 nucleotides read TGTGCCAGCAGCTTCTTCCCGACAGGGGTCAACGAGCAGTACTTC. Protein: CASSFFPTGVNEQYF.

This clonotype showed up just a few times. The V and J genes are TRBV5-6 and TRBJ1-3; D perhaps matches TRBD1 (5 bases). The length of the CDR3 is 17 residues. Germline assignment: CDR1 SGHDT and CDR2 YYEEEE. Trimming took 0 bases from V and 4 from J, leaving 17 bases between them. The CDR3 DNA is TGTGCCAGCAGCTTGGGGGACTGGAGGCCCTCCGGAAACACCATATATTTT. As protein: CASSLGDWRPSGNTIYF.